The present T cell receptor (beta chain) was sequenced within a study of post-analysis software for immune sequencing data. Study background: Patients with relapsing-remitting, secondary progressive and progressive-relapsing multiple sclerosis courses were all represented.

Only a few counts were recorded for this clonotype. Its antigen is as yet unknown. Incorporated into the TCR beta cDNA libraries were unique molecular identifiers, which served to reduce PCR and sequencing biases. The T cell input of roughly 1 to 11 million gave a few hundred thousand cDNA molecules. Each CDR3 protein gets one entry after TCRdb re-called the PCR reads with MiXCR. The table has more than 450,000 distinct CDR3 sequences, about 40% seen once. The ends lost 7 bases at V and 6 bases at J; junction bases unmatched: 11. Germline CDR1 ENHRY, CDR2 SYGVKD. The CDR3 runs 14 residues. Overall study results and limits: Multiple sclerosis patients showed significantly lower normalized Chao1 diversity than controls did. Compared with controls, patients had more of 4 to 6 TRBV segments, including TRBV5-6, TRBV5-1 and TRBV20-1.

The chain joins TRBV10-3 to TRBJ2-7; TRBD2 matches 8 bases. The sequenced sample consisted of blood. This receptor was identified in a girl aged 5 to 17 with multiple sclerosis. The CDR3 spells CAITNGTRWAEQYF. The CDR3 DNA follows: TGTGCCATCACAAACGGGACTAGATGGGCCGAGCAGTACTTC.